These T cell receptor beta chains were read from a single sample in a study of blood T cell repertoires in COVID-19. Profiled with immunoSEQ multiplex PCR; TCRdb holds only in-frame clones, not every one. The data hold 100,000 or so clones, with just over 90% observed a single time. Sequenced sample: peripheral blood. The receptors were gathered from a man in his fifties or sixties with acute or convalescent COVID-19. CDR3s include the opening cysteine and the closing phenylalanine or tryptophan. Each record gives: V gene, J gene, clone size, D gene, CDR3 DNA, CDR3 protein. The D gene is left open where the match is weak. Some rows have no size entry. The others give once, few or many, or a class for an expanded clone.

TRBV27	TRBJ1-6	-	TRBD1	TGTGCCAGCAGTCTGCAGGGGGGAATGATCCATAGCTCCTATAATTCACCCCTCCACTTT	CASSLQGGMIHSSYNSPLHF
TRBV3-1/TRBV3-2	TRBJ1-1	-	-	TGTGCCAGCAGCCTCGCGCACGAAGCTTTCTTT	CASSLAHEAFF
TRBV21-1	TRBJ1-5	-	-	TGTGCCACGGGTTGTGGACCGGGACTCCCCGGTGGTTTACCCGTCTTAAGCAATCAGCCCCAGCATTTT	CATGCGPGLPGGLPVLSNQPQHF
TRBV5-5	TRBJ1-3	-	-	TGTGCCAGCCCGGACAGTAGAAAGCGGTACTCTGGAAACACCATATATTTT	CASPDSRKRYSGNTIYF
TRBV27	TRBJ2-2	-	-	TGTGCCAGCAGTCCCAATAGGAACACCGGGGAGCTGTTTTTT	CASSPNRNTGELFF
TRBV10-2	TRBJ2-7	few	TRBD2	TGCGCCAGCAGCGACCGAGCGGGAGGGCCGGGCGAGCAGTACTTC	CASSDRAGGPGEQYF
TRBV11-2	TRBJ2-7	few	TRBD2	TGTGCCAGCAGCTTAAGCGGGAGCTCCTACGAGCAGTACTTC	CASSLSGSSYEQYF
TRBV9	TRBJ1-6	once	-	TGTGCCAGCAGCGTAGGGAGGTCTGGGAACACTTCACCCCTCCACTTT	CASSVGRSGNTSPLHF
TRBV2	TRBJ2-1	-	-	TGTGCCAGCAGTGAAGATTTCCCGGGTTACAATGAGCAGTTCTTC	CASSEDFPGYNEQFF
TRBV27	TRBJ2-3	-	-	TGTGCCAGCAGTTTGGTAGGCGGAACTAGCACAGATACGCAGTATTTT	CASSLVGGTSTDTQYF
TRBV7-8	TRBJ1-6	-	TRBD1	TGTGCCAGCAGCTTGGGACAGGGGGGGCATAATTCACCCCTCCACTTT	CASSLGQGGHNSPLHF
TRBV7-8	TRBJ2-1	-	-	TGTGCCAGCAGCTTACTGGCGGTTCGGACTTACAATGAGCAGTTCTTC	CASSLLAVRTYNEQFF
TRBV7-9	TRBJ1-1	-	TRBD1	TGTGCCAGCAGCTTAGCGCTCAGACAGGGTGTGAACACTGAAGCTTTCTTT	CASSLALRQGVNTEAFF
TRBV7-3	TRBJ2-3	once	-	TGTGCCAGCAGCTTCTCCGGGAGCGCAGATACGCAGTATTTT	CASSFSGSADTQYF
TRBV29-1	TRBJ1-4	-	TRBD1	TGCAGCGCCGGGGACAGAACGAATGAAAAACTGTTTTTT	CSAGDRTNEKLFF
TRBV7-2	TRBJ1-1	-	-	TGTGCCAGCAGCTTAGTAGGCAGGGTGTCTGAAGCTTTCTTT	CASSLVGRVSEAFF
TRBV30	TRBJ1-5	-	-	TGTGCCTGGAGTGCGGGGGGGGTCGGTCAGCCCCAGCATTTT	CAWSAGGVGQPQHF
TRBV27	TRBJ1-5	-	-	TGTGCCAGCAGTCCACTCCCACGGGCGGGTCAGCCCCAGCATTTT	CASSPLPRAGQPQHF
TRBV2	TRBJ2-1	-	-	TGTGCCAGCAGTGAACCTAGCAATGAGCAGTTCTTC	CASSEPSNEQFF
TRBV11-2	TRBJ1-1	-	TRBD1	TGTGCCAGCAGCTTAGGACCTGTCACAGGGGGCACTGAAGCTTTCTTT	CASSLGPVTGGTEAFF
TRBV2	TRBJ1-2	many	TRBD1	TGTGCCAGCAGTGCACAGACAGGGAACCATGGCTACACCTTC	CASSAQTGNHGYTF
TRBV5-5	TRBJ1-6	-	-	TGTGCCAGCACCCTCGGGCAGGGGCTTAATTCACCCCTCCACTTT	CASTLGQGLNSPLHF
TRBV5-8	TRBJ2-3	-	TRBD2	TGTGCCAGCAGCTTGGGACTAGCGGGAGATGCCGATACGCAGTATTTT	CASSLGLAGDADTQYF
TRBV29-1	TRBJ1-1	-	-	TGCAGCGTCGGGGGGCTTTCCCCGAACACTGAAGCTTTCTTT	CSVGGLSPNTEAFF
TRBV6-4	TRBJ2-1	-	TRBD2	TGTGCCAGCAGCCAACTAGCGGGAGGGCCTGGTGAGCAGTTCTTC	CASSQLAGGPGEQFF